This TCR beta chain was sequenced in a study of blood T cell repertoires in COVID-19. Overall study: From the United States, Italy and Spain came samples of acute and convalescent COVID-19.

The CDR3 length is 14 residues. V dropped 2 bases and J dropped 4 bases, with 10 bases sitting between them. Germline lookup yields CDR1 SGDLS and CDR2 YYNGEE. Clones were read by immunoSEQ multiplex PCR, and TCRdb kept only the in-frame ones, dropping some. Altogether around 140,000 clones are present, 78% being singletons, with the ten largest covering approximately 6%. The clonotype comes from a woman in her fifties or sixties who had recovered from COVID-19. Source material: PBMCs or T cells enriched from blood (not recorded which). The V call is TRBV9, the J call TRBJ1-5; possible D gene TRBD1, 6 bases. This chain's CDR3 is CASSVDSLNQPQHF. The CDR3 region has the DNA TGTGCCAGCAGCGTGGACAGTTTGAATCAGCCCCAGCATTTT.